This T cell receptor beta chain was captured in a study of T cells in Graves' hyperthyroidism and ophthalmopathy. V shed 0 bases and J 1 base; nucleotides not matched to a gene: 2. Germline V gene sequence: CDR1 KGHSH, CDR2 LQKENI. The CDR3 runs to 15 residues. This clonotype was counted ten times or more. Hyperthyroidism in the patients, aged 18 to 65, was newly diagnosed and under 2 months in duration. RNA transcripts served as the template for amplifying TCR beta CDR3 regions. The HTBI primer set served for first-round RT-PCR of the TCR CDR3. TCRdb itself ran the multiplex PCR reads through MiXCR, one entry per CDR3 protein. Here the sample spans 370,000 or so distinct CDR3 sequences, 13% being singletons.

This receptor was taken from a man aged 30 to 39 with Graves' hyperthyroidism that later progressed to Graves' ophthalmopathy. V is TRBV18 and J is TRBJ2-5; 7 nucleotides match TRBD1. Sample: blood. For the CDR3, the DNA is TGTGCCAGCTCACCACCAAGGACAGGCCAAGAGACCCAGTACTTC. Its translation: CASSPPRTGQETQYF.